The rows below give T cell receptor beta chains drawn from one sample of a study of CD8+ T cells in alopecia areata. TCRdb's copy holds only in-frame clones and misses some; the assay was immunoSEQ multiplex PCR. Here the sample spans some 7,000 clones, just over 65% being singletons. The specimen was skin, collected at week 0. The receptors stem from a human donor with alopecia areata. Both conserved end residues are part of each CDR3. A D gene is named only where the DNA matches it firmly. Rows may omit the clone size; those that give it use once, few, many or a size class.

j_call d_call clone_size v_call cdr3_aa cdr3_nt
TRBJ1-1 - - TRBV11-3 CASSAGNEAFF TGTGCCAGCAGCGCTGGAAATGAAGCTTTCTTT
TRBJ2-7 - - TRBV7-2 CASSLDVVTSYEQYF TGTGCCAGCAGCTTAGACGTAGTTACCTCCTACGAGCAGTACTTC
TRBJ2-2 - - TRBV27 CASSLLARVGELFF TGTGCCAGCAGTTTATTAGCGAGGGTCGGGGAGCTGTTTTTT
TRBJ1-1 - - TRBV19 CASSKRQEWAEAFF TGTGCCAGTAGTAAAAGGCAGGAGTGGGCTGAAGCTTTCTTT
TRBJ1-4 TRBD1 - TRBV5-6 CASSYGTGGANEKLFF TGTGCCAGCAGCTACGGGACAGGGGGAGCGAATGAAAAACTGTTTTTT
TRBJ1-1 TRBD1 - TRBV7-9 CASSPPGTAMNTEAFF TGTGCCAGCAGCCCCCCCGGGACAGCGATGAACACTGAAGCTTTCTTT
TRBJ2-5 - - TRBV11-1 CASSFRQGGIQETQYF TGTGCCAGCAGCTTTCGCCAGGGGGGTATTCAAGAGACCCAGTACTTC
TRBJ2-7 TRBD1 once TRBV5-6 CASSHYRTGMPYEQYF TGTGCCAGCAGCCATTACAGGACAGGGATGCCCTACGAGCAGTACTTC
TRBJ1-5 - - TRBV10-2 CAISESAATSNQPQHF TGTGCCATCAGTGAGTCGGCTGCTACTAGCAATCAGCCCCAGCATTTT
TRBJ1-4 - - TRBV10-3 CAISVGRNEKLFF TGTGCCATCAGTGTTGGCAGAAATGAAAAACTGTTTTTT
TRBJ1-6 - - TRBV18 CASSPESSLSPLHF TGTGCCAGCTCACCAGAGTCCTCCCTCTCCCCCCTCCACTTT
TRBJ2-5 - - TRBV6-1 CASSEGSTWTQYF TGTGCCAGCAGTGAGGGGAGTACGTGGACCCAGTACTTC
TRBJ1-1 - few TRBV6-1 CASRAQNTEAFF TGTGCCTCCCGGGCCCAGAACACTGAAGCTTTCTTT
TRBJ2-2 - - TRBV6-1 CASRDLEGNTGELFF TGTGCCAGCAGGGACTTGGAAGGAAACACCGGGGAGCTGTTTTTT
TRBJ2-7 - few TRBV7-2 CASSPTHGEQYF TGTGCCAGCAGCCCCACCCATGGGGAGCAGTACTTC
TRBJ2-7 - few TRBV6-5 CASSYGGNRPYEQYF TGTGCCAGCAGTTATGGGGGCAACCGCCCCTACGAGCAGTACTTC